These 20 T cell receptor beta chains originate from one sample sequenced in a study of cytomegalovirus exposure and HLA in healthy donors. Primers for the PCR totalled 60 Vbeta and 13 Jbeta. TCRdb's copy holds only in-frame clones and misses some; the assay was immunoSEQ multiplex PCR. The sample shows 100,000 to 150,000 clones, and 2% to 2.5% sits with its ten largest clones. What was sequenced was PBMCs. The receptor source for this set is a man in his forties in good health and CMV-seronegative.

The CDR3 protein is CASSLDSGPEAFF. CDR3 coding DNA: TGTGCCAGCAGCTTAGATAGCGGCCCTGAAGCTTTCTTT. The chain couples TRBV11-2 to TRBJ1-1; no clear D gene. Germline V gene data show CDR1 as SGHAT and CDR2 as FQNNGV. This CDR3 is 13 amino acids long. Trimming pared 0 bases from V and 6 bases from J, leaving 8 bases between.

The chain uses TRBV5-4 and TRBJ2-7, with 10 bases identical to TRBD1. With 0 bases clipped from V and 6 bases from J, the junction kept 9 bases outside the gene matches. This CDR3 has 16 residues. Per germline, CDR1 SGHNT and CDR2 YYREEE (reference sequence). The CDR3 region is CASSLAGGTGVPEQYF. The CDR3 DNA reads TGTGCCAGCAGCTTGGCTGGCGGGACAGGGGTCCCCGAGCAGTACTTC.

This chain connects TRBV6-5 to TRBJ2-5, with 7 bases matching TRBD2. V lost 4 bases and J lost 5; bases outside the gene matches: 7. The CDR3 totals 14 residues. Germline CDR1 is MNHEY and CDR2 is SVGAGI. The CDR3 spells CASSSGGGGETQYF. In nucleotides, the CDR3 is TGTGCCAGCAGTTCCGGCGGGGGAGGGGAGACCCAGTACTTC.

The V call is TRBV7-2, the J call TRBJ2-2, with D perhaps matching TRBD1 (5 bases). The CDR3 spans 13 residues. In germline, CDR1 is SGHTA, CDR2 FQGNSA. The ends were cut back, 5 bases at V and 7 bases at J, with 11 bases in the middle. CDR3 in amino acids: CASSVTVIGELFF. The DNA of the CDR3 is TGTGCCAGCAGCGTGACAGTAATCGGGGAGCTGTTTTTT.

V usage is TRBV6-6 and J usage is TRBJ1-1; D is perhaps TRBD1 (6 bases). V lost 7 bases, J lost 4 bases, and 10 bases lay in between. The CDR3 is 12 residues long. Germline V gene data show CDR1 as MNHNY and CDR2 as SVGAGI (reference sequence). As DNA, the CDR3 is TGTGCCAGCACCCTACAGGGCACTGAAGCTTTCTTT. It encodes CASTLQGTEAFF.

The gene calls are TRBV2 and TRBJ2-5, with 7 bases lining up with TRBD1. The junction had 13 bases not matched to a gene; V was cut back by 4 bases and J by 5 bases. The CDR3 has 16 amino acids. Germline-derived CDR1 and CDR2 are SNHLY and FYNNEI. CDR3 amino acids: CASSVPWDSRTETQYF. The CDR3 DNA sequence: TGTGCCAGCAGTGTCCCCTGGGACAGCCGTACGGAGACCCAGTACTTC.

The chain employs TRBV19 and TRBJ1-5; 7 positions match TRBD1. CDR1 and CDR2 (germline): LNHDA, SQIVND (reference sequence). This CDR3 spans 14 amino acids. The V and J ends lost 5 bases and 3 bases, in that order; junction bases with no gene match: 4. In DNA, the CDR3 is TGTGCCAGTAGTCTTACAGGGGACAATCAGCCCCAGCATTTT. Protein: CASSLTGDNQPQHF.

The V call is TRBV2, the J call TRBJ1-6; D gene unclear. The CDR3 totals 13 residues. Germline V gene data show CDR1 as SNHLY and CDR2 as FYNNEI. V was cut by 2 bases and J by 8 bases, with 7 bases left in between. In DNA form, the CDR3 reads TGTGCCAGCAGTGAAATCGGTGATTCACCCCTCCACTTT. Translated: CASSEIGDSPLHF.

The rearrangement links TRBV2 to TRBJ2-1; 7 bases are shared with TRBD2. J gave up 4 bases and V 3 bases, and 0 bases lay outside the gene matches. CDR3 size: 13 residues. In germline, CDR1 is SNHLY, CDR2 FYNNEI. The CDR3 DNA reads as TGTGCCAGCAGTGAGCGGGAGTACAATGAGCAGTTCTTC. Protein: CASSEREYNEQFF.

The chain uses TRBV30 and TRBJ1-1, with D unclear. CDR3 length equals 13 residues. Germline CDR1 reads GTSNPN; CDR2 reads SVGIG (reference sequence). The V and J ends lost 3 bases and 6 bases respectively, with 14 bases between them. CDR3 in amino acids: CAWSLGSYSEAFF. CDR3 bases: TGTGCCTGGAGCTTGGGGAGTTACTCTGAAGCTTTCTTT. Using reference TRBV30 and TRBJ1-1 for the parts outside the CDR3, the full variable domain is SQTIHQWPATLVQPVGSPLSLECTVEGTSNPNLYWYRQAAGRGLQLLFYSVGIGQISSEVPQNLSASRPQDRQFILSSKKLLLSDSGFYLCAWSLGSYSEAFFGQGTRLTVV.

The chain uses TRBV7-2 and TRBJ2-1; the match to TRBD2 covers 8 bases. The CDR3 is 13 residues long. Losses at the gene ends were 10 bases for V and 4 bases for J; bases not matched to a gene: 6. Looked up from germline, CDR1 is SGHTA and CDR2 is FQGNSA. The CDR3 loop reads CATTPGGYNEQFF. The CDR3 DNA reads as TGTGCCACCACCCCGGGGGGGTACAATGAGCAGTTCTTC.

The CDR3 spells CASSLRGDRGEQYF. CDR3 DNA: TGCGCCAGCAGCTTGCGGGGTGACAGGGGCGAGCAGTACTTC. The genes are TRBV5-1 and TRBJ2-7; 8 nucleotides line up with TRBD1. V was clipped by 1 base and J by 6 bases; unmatched bases: 6. The V gene's germline CDR1 is SGHRS and CDR2 YFSETQ. CDR3 length: 14 residues.

The chain employs TRBV5-1 and TRBJ2-1, with 9 bases matching TRBD2. With 6 bases clipped from V and 9 bases from J, the junction kept 10 bases outside the gene matches. Germline V CDR1 and CDR2: SGHRS, YFSETQ. The length of the CDR3 is 14 residues. The CDR3 nucleotides read TGCGCCAGCACCTCAACGGCGGGAGGGTCTGAGCAGTTCTTC. Translating gives CASTSTAGGSEQFF.

V and J are TRBV9 and TRBJ1-3, with 7 nucleotides matching TRBD1. The CDR3 length is 14 residues. Germline V lookup: CDR1 SGDLS, CDR2 YYNGEE. The ends lost 2 bases at V and 3 bases at J; junction bases unmatched: 2. CDR3 protein: CASSVTGFGNTIYF. The CDR3 DNA is TGTGCCAGCAGCGTGACAGGGTTTGGAAACACCATATATTTT.

This chain uses TRBV4-2 with TRBJ2-2; D is unclear. Germline V gene sequence: CDR1 LGHNA, CDR2 YNFKEQ. Trimming pared 0 bases from V and 9 bases from J, leaving 11 bases between. The CDR3 consists of 14 residues. CDR3 in amino acids: CASSQDPQRWELFF. The CDR3 DNA reads TGTGCCAGCAGCCAAGATCCTCAGCGCTGGGAGCTGTTTTTT.

The chain couples TRBV13 to TRBJ2-3; the D gene is possibly TRBD2 (6 bases). Germline CDR1 is PRHDT and CDR2 is FYEKMQ (reference sequence). The CDR3 totals 16 residues. Trimming pared 6 bases from V and 2 bases from J, leaving 18 bases between. DNA of the CDR3: TGTGCCAGCAGGGTCCTCCGGGGGAGGTACACAGATACGCAGTATTTT. Translation: CASRVLRGRYTDTQYF.

A note on this clone: Within the sample, other DNA sequences also encode this same CDR3. V usage is TRBV7-8 and J usage is TRBJ1-1; maybe TRBD1 (6 bases). The CDR3 extends over 14 amino acids. In germline, CDR1 is SGHVS, CDR2 FQNEAQ. The V and J ends lost 1 base and 3 bases respectively, with 9 bases between them. The CDR3 coding sequence is TGTGCCAGCAGCTTAGAACAGGGATACACTGAAGCTTTCTTT. Residues: CASSLEQGYTEAFF. Variable domain in full (rest from reference TRBV7-8 and TRBJ1-1): GAGVSQSPRYKVAKRGQDVALRCDPISGHVSLFWYQQALGQGPEFLTYFQNEAQLDKSGLPSDRFFAERPEGSVSTLKIQRTQQEDSAVYLCASSLEQGYTEAFFGQGTRLTVV.

The rearrangement uses TRBV6-5 and TRBJ1-1; 10 bases align to TRBD1. Per the germline V gene, CDR1 is MNHEY and CDR2 is SVGAGI. The CDR3 loop spans 14 amino acids. V shed 5 bases and J 5 bases; nucleotides not matched to a gene: 5. The CDR3 sequence: CASSLGQGGTEAFF. Here the CDR3 DNA reads TGTGCCAGCAGTCTCGGACAGGGGGGTACTGAAGCTTTCTTT.

The V and J genes are TRBV9 and TRBJ2-2; D is perhaps TRBD2 (6 bases). The CDR3 is 13 amino acids. Germline V gene lookup returns CDR1 SGDLS and CDR2 YYNGEE. V was shortened by 7 bases and J by 5 bases, with 12 bases between the two germline ends. CDR3 sequence reads: CASSGGSTGELFF. CDR3 in DNA: TGTGCCAGCTCTGGAGGGAGTACCGGGGAGCTGTTTTTT.

The CDR3 loop is CASSESSYGTDTQYF. CDR3 DNA: TGTGCCAGCAGTGAAAGCTCCTATGGCACAGATACGCAGTATTTT. The V gene is TRBV2, the J gene TRBJ2-3, with D unresolved. V was trimmed by 2 bases and J by 1 base, leaving 10 bases between them. The length of the CDR3 is 15 residues. In germline, CDR1 is SNHLY, CDR2 FYNNEI. The whole variable domain, filled in from reference TRBV2 and TRBJ2-3, reads EPEVTQTPSHQVTQMGQEVILRCVPISNHLYFYWYRQILGQKVEFLVSFYNNEISEKSEIFDDQFSVERPDGSNFTLKIRSTKLEDSAMYFCASSESSYGTDTQYFGPGTRLTVL.